This TCR beta chain was recorded in a study of technical replicates of blood from a handful of donors. Profiled with immunoSEQ multiplex PCR; TCRdb holds only in-frame clones, not every one. The sample has 60,000 to 90,000 clones, 95% to 97% seen once; the top ten hold approximately 0.21%. This CDR3 is 13 amino acids long. The V gene's germline CDR1 is SGHTA and CDR2 FQGTGA. Trimming took 5 bases from V and 4 from J, leaving 11 bases between them. The source material was T cells isolated from PBMCs. This TCR derives from a human donor in good health. The chain couples TRBV7-3 to TRBJ2-5; D is unclear. The CDR3 DNA reads as TGTGCCAGCAGCCCTCGACCGGGAGAGACCCAGTACTTC. Its translation is CASSPRPGETQYF.